This record looks at one T cell receptor (beta chain) sequence and its context. Its antigen is as yet unknown. These data come from a study of graft-versus-host responses after intestinal transplantation. Libraries were prepared by immunoSEQ multiplex PCR; TCRdb keeps only in-frame clonotypes and omits some of them. The table records around 15,000 clones, roughly two thirds of them present only once. Once graft tissue had been processed, intraepithelial and lamina propria lymphocytes were released. Study results and caveats: Where graft-donor T cell macrochimerism was present, patients had high graft-versus-host to host-versus-graft clonal ratios in allografts. Analysis identified GvH clones in recipient marrow, with some appearing first in ileum or blood.

The receptor was derived from a human patient who received an intestinal transplant, so some T cells may come from the graft donor. The source material was ileum tissue, sampled 650 to 700 days after intestinal transplantation.

CDR3 DNA sequence: TGTGCCAGCTCCTCCTTACCCCTGGACTCAAGAGGGCTCTACGAGCAGTACTTC. Its protein product is CASSSLPLDSRGLYEQYF. The chain is built from TRBV18 and TRBJ2-7; D may be TRBD2 (5 bases). This CDR3 contains 18 residues. Deletions cut 6 bases from V and 3 bases from J, with 27 bases between. Germline CDR1 KGHSH, CDR2 LQKENI. The full variable domain, in which reference TRBV18 and TRBJ2-7 provide the parts outside the CDR3, is NAGVMQNPRHLVRRRGQEARLRCSPMKGHSHVYWYRQLPEEGLKFMVYLQKENIIDESGMPKERFSAEFPKEGPSILRIQQVVRGDSAAYFCASSSLPLDSRGLYEQYFGPGTRLTVT.